A single sample is the source of the 24 T cell receptor beta chains below, sequenced in a study of early T cells in non-severe SARS-CoV-2 infection. TCRdb reprocessed the 5' RACE reads with MiXCR, giving one entry per CDR3 protein. This table has tens of thousands of distinct CDR3 sequences, 4.5% to 7.5% appearing once. The source was whole blood, collected at baseline. The receptor set was obtained from an adult who was a healthcare worker with PCR-confirmed SARS-CoV-2 infection or an uninfected control (not recorded which).

This clonotype appeared many times. The chain employs TRBV20-1 and TRBJ2-7; the match to TRBD2 covers 9 bases. The junction had 13 bases not matched to a gene; V was cut back by 5 bases and J by 5 bases. CDR1 DFQATT and CDR2 SNEGSKA come from the germline V gene (reference sequence). The CDR3 runs to 15 residues. The CDR3 coding sequence is TGCAGTGCTCCCAACCCGGGACTAGCTTCCAACGAGCAGTACTTC. It is translated as CSAPNPGLASNEQYF.

By its share, this clonotype is medium-sized (0.01 to 0.1%). J is TRBJ1-4 and V is TRBV27; the match to TRBD1 covers 7 bases. CDR3 length: 16 residues. Germline loops: CDR1 MNHEY, CDR2 SMNVEV (reference sequence). J lost 2 bases, V lost 6 bases, and 9 bases had no gene match. The CDR3 nucleotides read TGTGCCAGCAGGGTCCGACAGGGAACCACTAATGAAAAACTGTTTTTT. This sequence encodes CASRVRQGTTNEKLFF.

This clonotype was detected ten times or more. The chain joins TRBV10-3 to TRBJ1-1; no clear D gene. V gave up 8 bases and J gave up 3 bases, with 16 bases separating them. Germline-derived CDR1 and CDR2 are ENHRY and SYGVKD. There are 14 residues in the CDR3. CDR3 coding DNA: TGTGCCATCGTAGGAGGCGACGGCGACACTGAAGCTTTCTTT. Translation gives CAIVGGDGDTEAFF.

Details on this clonotype: The junction differs from germline at one of its ends, possibly a read error. The V and J genes are TRBV14 and TRBJ1-2; D is undetermined. CDR3 length equals 10 residues. CDR1 SGHDN and CDR2 FVKESK come from the germline V gene. The CDR3 DNA is TGTGCCAGCAGCCAAGTTACGACGACATTC. Translated, it gives CASSQVTTTF.

This rearrangement joins TRBV5-4 to TRBJ2-3, with D unresolved. Germline V lookup: CDR1 SGHNT, CDR2 YYREEE (reference sequence). V shed 1 base and J shed 2 bases, with 14 bases lying between them. The CDR3 covers 16 residues. Written as DNA, the CDR3 is TGTGCCAGCAGCTTGCCCCGTGAGCAGATCACAGATACGCAGTATTTT. Encoded protein: CASSLPREQITDTQYF.

The J gene is TRBJ2-2, the V gene TRBV7-7; unclear D gene. The germline V gene has CDR1 SSHAT and CDR2 FNYEAQ (reference sequence). CDR3 size: 13 residues. The V end was cut by 6 bases, the J end by 5 bases, with 10 bases between. Here the CDR3 DNA reads TGTGCCAGCAGTTCCGGGCCAACCGGGGAGCTGTTTTTT. Its protein product is CASSSGPTGELFF.

This clonotype was picked up many times. The gene calls are TRBV6-4 and TRBJ2-7; 13 nucleotides agree with TRBD2. V dropped 2 bases and J dropped 7; count of bases not matched to a gene: 2. This CDR3 is built from 14 residues. Germline CDR1 and CDR2: MRHNA and SNTAGT. CDR3 loop: CASSDGLAGDEQYF. The CDR3 bases are TGTGCCAGCAGTGACGGACTAGCGGGAGATGAGCAGTACTTC.

This clonotype was picked up a small number of times. The rearrangement links TRBV20-1 to TRBJ2-3; the D is unclear. The CDR3 extends over 15 amino acids. Between the trimmed V and J ends, which lost 0 bases and 0 bases, there was a span of 10 bases. Germline CDR1 and CDR2: DFQATT and SNEGSKA (reference sequence). CDR3 DNA sequence: TGCAGTGCTAGAGATTGGGTGTTAAGCACAGATACGCAGTATTTT. Its protein is CSARDWVLSTDTQYF.

This clonotype was observed at least ten times. This chain links TRBV19 with TRBJ2-7, with 9 bases matching TRBD1. This CDR3 has 14 residues. The germline CDR1 and CDR2 sequences are LNHDA and SQIVND (reference sequence). Unmatched junction bases numbered 11, after V lost 7 bases and J lost 7 bases. In DNA, the CDR3 is TGTGCCAGTACCGGGACAGGGAATTTGCGGGAGCAGTACTTC. This sequence encodes CASTGTGNLREQYF.

This chain joins TRBV6-1 and TRBJ2-3; TRBD2 is a possible D gene (6 bases). V lost 2 bases and J 5 bases, leaving 14 bases between the germline ends. The CDR3 has 15 amino acids. Germline CDR1 MNHNS, CDR2 SASEGT. CDR3 in DNA: TGTGCCAGCAGTGAATCTCGGGAGTTTGGAGATACGCAGTATTTT. Residues: CASSESREFGDTQYF.

This clonotype was seen at least ten times. The chain joins TRBV29-1 to TRBJ1-2, with D hard to call. V dropped 7 bases and J dropped 3 bases, with 18 bases sitting between them. This CDR3 has 14 residues. Per the germline V gene, CDR1 is SQVTM and CDR2 is ANQGSEA. The CDR3 DNA reads as TGCAGCGCTAAGGGATCCCCTTCTGACTATGGCTACACCTTC. As protein: CSAKGSPSDYGYTF. Complete variable domain (other parts from reference TRBV29-1 and TRBJ1-2): SAVISQKPSRDICQRGTSLTIQCQVDSQVTMMFWYRQQPGQSLTLIATANQGSEATYESGFVIDKFPISRPNLTFSTLTVSNMSPEDSSIYLCSAKGSPSDYGYTFGSGTRLTVV.

This clonotype was seen ten or more times. This chain joins TRBV28 and TRBJ1-1; TRBD1 matches 8 bases. V was pared by 1 base and J by 5 bases, with 9 bases of the junction left unmatched. From germline, CDR1 is MDHEN and CDR2 SYDVKM. The CDR3 loop spans 16 amino acids. CDR3: CASSLSSGGAWTEAFF. The CDR3 nucleotides are TGTGCCAGCAGTTTATCCTCAGGGGGCGCTTGGACTGAAGCTTTCTTT.

This clonotype appeared a few times. The chain combines TRBV28 with TRBJ1-1; D uncertain. CDR3 length equals 12 residues. Trimming removed 9 bases at V and 1 base at J, with 9 bases between. CDR1 and CDR2 (germline): MDHEN, SYDVKM. The CDR3 DNA reads TGTGCCAGTTTATCGGGGAACACTGAAGCTTTCTTT. Amino acid sequence: CASLSGNTEAFF.

This clonotype appeared many times. This chain uses TRBV28 with TRBJ2-7; 8 nucleotides match TRBD1. V gave up 5 bases and J gave up 0 bases; unmatched junction bases: 9. Germline V lookup: CDR1 MDHEN, CDR2 SYDVKM. The CDR3 length is 16 residues. The CDR3 DNA reads TGTGCCAGCAGTCGTCAGGGGGCAGCCCGCTCCTACGAGCAGTACTTC. Translating it yields CASSRQGAARSYEQYF. Together with reference TRBV28 and TRBJ2-7, the CDR3 gives the full variable domain: DVKVTQSSRYLVKRTGEKVFLECVQDMDHENMFWYRQDPGLGLRLIYFSYDVKMKEKGDIPEGYSVSREKKERFSLILESASTNQTSMYLCASSRQGAARSYEQYFGPGTRLTVT.

The table lists this clonotype with many counts. J is TRBJ1-1 and V is TRBV19; D not certain. Germline V gives CDR1 LNHDA, CDR2 SQIVND (reference sequence). The CDR3 runs 13 residues. Between the trimmed V and J ends, which lost 8 bases and 2 bases, there was a span of 12 bases. CDR3: CASGRVINTEAFF. In nucleotides, the CDR3 is TGTGCCAGTGGACGGGTAATAAACACTGAAGCTTTCTTT.

This clonotype was observed many times. This chain joins TRBV19 and TRBJ1-1; no clear D gene. CDR1 and CDR2 from the germline V gene are LNHDA and SQIVND (reference sequence). The CDR3 covers 15 residues. The germline V and J ends were trimmed by 0 bases and 4 bases, with 12 bases remaining between them. The CDR3 is CASSIDHRPSTEAFF. DNA for the CDR3: TGTGCCAGTAGTATAGATCACCGACCGAGCACTGAAGCTTTCTTT.

In this sample, this clonotype turned up many times. The chain employs TRBV20-1 and TRBJ2-5; TRBD2 aligns across 11 bases. CDR3 length: 16 residues. Germline V gene lookup returns CDR1 DFQATT and CDR2 SNEGSKA (reference sequence). Trimming took 4 bases from V and 1 from J; bases not matched to a gene: 8. CDR3: CSATDGLAGIQETQYF. DNA for the CDR3: TGCAGTGCTACCGATGGACTAGCGGGTATCCAAGAGACCCAGTACTTC.

The chain carries TRBV11-2 and TRBJ2-3; D remains ambiguous. The CDR3 has 15 residues. Germline loops: CDR1 SGHAT, CDR2 FQNNGV. V lost 0 bases and J lost 1, with 8 bases in between. In nucleotides, the CDR3 is TGTGCCAGCAGCTTAGATCCGACTGGCACAGATACGCAGTATTTT. Translating it yields CASSLDPTGTDTQYF.

This clonotype came up many times. The chain has TRBV12-5 and TRBJ2-4, with D possibly being TRBD1 (6 bases). The germline V gene encodes CDR1 LGHNT and CDR2 FRNRAP. There are 14 residues in the CDR3. Trimming shortened V by 7 bases and J by 0 bases, and 10 bases separated the two germline ends. The CDR3 loop reads CASAQGLAKNIQYF. CDR3 nucleotides: TGTGCTAGTGCACAGGGCCTAGCCAAAAACATTCAGTACTTC.

This clonotype has a count of ten or more. The chain links TRBV2 to TRBJ2-1, with 9 bases lining up with TRBD2. The CDR3 covers 15 residues. Germline CDR1 is SNHLY and CDR2 is FYNNEI. Trimming at V came to 8 bases and at J to 0 bases, leaving 5 bases not matched to a gene. The CDR3 region is CASRAGGSSYNEQFF. CDR3 nucleotide sequence: TGTGCCAGCCGAGCGGGAGGCTCCTCCTACAATGAGCAGTTCTTC.

This clonotype occurred many times. The chain employs TRBV5-5 and TRBJ1-1; D is uncertain. Germline V gene lookup returns CDR1 SGHKS and CDR2 YYEKEE (reference sequence). The V end lost 1 base, the J end lost 0 bases, and 10 bases lay between the germline ends. The CDR3 loop spans 15 amino acids. Written as DNA, the CDR3 is TGTGCCAGCAGCTTGCTCAGCCAAATGAACACTGAAGCTTTCTTT. This translates into CASSLLSQMNTEAFF.

This clonotype was counted only a few times. This chain links TRBV28 with TRBJ2-7, with 9 bases matching TRBD2. The CDR3 runs 18 residues. V lost 1 base, J lost 5 bases, and 15 bases stayed unmatched. Germline loops: CDR1 MDHEN, CDR2 SYDVKM. Here the CDR3 reads CASSLSRGFGTSLNEQYF. CDR3 sequence (DNA): TGTGCCAGCAGTTTATCCCGCGGATTCGGGACTAGCCTGAACGAGCAGTACTTC.

This clonotype was seen a handful of times. For the CDR3, the DNA is TGTGCCAGCACCGGGACAGGGAACACTGAAGCTTTCTTT. Encoded protein: CASTGTGNTEAFF. The chain is built from TRBV6-6 and TRBJ1-1; 8 bases are a match to TRBD1. This CDR3 is 13 amino acids long. V was pared by 7 bases and J by 1 base, with 2 bases of the junction left unmatched. Germline values: CDR1 MNHNY, CDR2 SVGAGI (reference sequence).

This clonotype was observed at least ten times. The rearrangement links TRBV7-8 to TRBJ2-2; 10 bases match TRBD2. Germline V CDR1 and CDR2: SGHVS, FQNEAQ. The V gene end was trimmed by 4 bases and the J gene end by 7 bases; junction bases not matched to a gene: 18. This CDR3 comprises 19 residues. This CDR3 reads CASSSPGASGSNRVGELFF. CDR3 nucleotides: TGTGCCAGCAGCTCCCCCGGGGCTAGCGGGAGTAATCGTGTCGGGGAGCTGTTTTTT.